This T cell receptor beta chain was sequenced during a study of T cell responses to AZD1222 COVID-19 vaccine. Only in-frame clones appear in the TCRdb table, and some are missing; sequencing was by immunoSEQ multiplex PCR. The sample includes under 140,000 clones, around 90% seen only once; the top ten take around 15%. The specimen was peripheral blood, collected 28 days after the second AZD1222 dose. This clonotype was sampled from an adult who received the AZD1222 COVID-19 vaccine.

The CDR3 region is CAIRLGQGGYNEQFF. The CDR3 nucleotides read TGTGCCATCAGGTTGGGACAGGGGGGCTACAATGAGCAGTTCTTC. The V and J genes are TRBV10-3 and TRBJ2-1, with 11 bases identical to TRBD1. Germline V CDR1 and CDR2: ENHRY, SYGVKD. The J segment lost 3 bases and the V segment lost 6 bases, leaving 4 bases of the junction unmatched. The CDR3 consists of 15 residues.